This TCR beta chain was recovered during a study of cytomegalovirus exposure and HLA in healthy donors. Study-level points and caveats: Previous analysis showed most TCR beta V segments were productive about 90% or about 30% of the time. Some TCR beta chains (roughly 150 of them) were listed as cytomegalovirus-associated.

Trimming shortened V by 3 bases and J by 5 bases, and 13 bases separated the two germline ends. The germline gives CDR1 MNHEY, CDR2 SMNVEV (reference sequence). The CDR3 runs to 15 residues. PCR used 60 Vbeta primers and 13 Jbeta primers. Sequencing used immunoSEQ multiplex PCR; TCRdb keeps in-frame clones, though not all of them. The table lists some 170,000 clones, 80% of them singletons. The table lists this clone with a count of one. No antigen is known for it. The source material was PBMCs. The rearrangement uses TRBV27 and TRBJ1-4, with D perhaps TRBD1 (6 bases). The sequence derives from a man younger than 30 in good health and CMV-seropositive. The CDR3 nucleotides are TGTGCCAGCAGTTTTCGGTCAGGGGAGAATGAAAAACTGTTTTTT. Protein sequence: CASSFRSGENEKLFF.